The 14 T cell receptor beta chains presented below share a single source sample, sequenced in a study of CD8+ T cells in alopecia areata. RNA extraction and reverse transcription yielded cDNA as sequencing template. Data came from immunoSEQ multiplex PCR; TCRdb stores just in-frame clones and leaves some out. The sample contains about 110,000 clones, around 59% of which appear only once. Sample: CD8+ T cells sorted from blood. The origin of the receptors is a human donor in good health.

V gene TRBV28 combines with J gene TRBJ1-5; possibly TRBD1 for D (5 bases). The CDR3 totals 16 residues. Trimming removed 6 bases at V and 2 bases at J, with 17 bases between. Germline CDR1 and CDR2: MDHEN and SYDVKM. CDR3: CASRTWEGRGNQPQHF. The CDR3 DNA is TGTGCCAGCAGGACTTGGGAGGGGCGAGGCAATCAGCCCCAGCATTTT.

The table lists this clone with a few counts. Here the CDR3 reads CASCPGLSGANVLTF. CDR3 sequence (DNA): TGTGCCAGCTGTCCAGGCCTCTCTGGGGCCAACGTCCTGACTTTC. The chain is built from TRBV2 and TRBJ2-6; D remains ambiguous. Germline lookup yields CDR1 SNHLY and CDR2 FYNNEI. The V end was cut by 8 bases, the J end by 0 bases, with 11 bases between. This CDR3 contains 15 residues.

The chain carries TRBV7-9 and TRBJ1-2; 8 bases are shared with TRBD1. The length of the CDR3 is 14 residues. Trimming at V came to 5 bases and at J to 4 bases, leaving 6 bases not matched to a gene. Germline assignment: CDR1 SEHNR and CDR2 FQNEAQ (reference sequence). The CDR3 loop is CASSTGQGAYGYTF. The CDR3 DNA reads as TGTGCCAGCAGCACCGGACAGGGTGCCTATGGCTACACCTTC.

The J gene is TRBJ2-5, the V gene TRBV14; 10 bases line up with TRBD2. Germline lookup yields CDR1 SGHDN and CDR2 FVKESK. Losses at the gene ends were 3 bases for V and 0 bases for J; bases not matched to a gene: 13. CDR3 size: 19 residues. Here the CDR3 DNA reads TGTGCCAGCAGCCAGGATAGCGGGGGGAGTCTTCGGTACCAAGAGACCCAGTACTTC. It translates to CASSQDSGGSLRYQETQYF.

This clone has just a few counts. This chain connects TRBV13 to TRBJ2-5; the D gene is possibly TRBD2 (6 bases). The CDR3 runs 16 residues. V was trimmed by 5 bases and J by 4 bases, leaving 20 bases between them. Germline values: CDR1 PRHDT, CDR2 FYEKMQ (reference sequence). CDR3 in amino acids: CASSARGERGSETQYF. The CDR3 DNA reads as TGTGCCAGCAGCGCCCGCGGGGAACGAGGCTCAGAGACCCAGTACTTC.

This clone has only a few counts. This rearrangement joins TRBV5-1 to TRBJ2-3, with D tentatively TRBD1 (5 bases). With 1 base removed from V and 5 bases from J, the gap between germline ends came to 11 bases. Germline-derived CDR1 and CDR2 are SGHRS and YFSETQ. CDR3 length: 14 residues. This CDR3 reads CASSLLRARDTQYF. CDR3 in DNA: TGCGCCAGCAGCTTGCTCAGGGCGCGAGATACGCAGTATTTT. Filled out from reference TRBV5-1 and TRBJ2-3, the complete variable domain reads KAGVTQTPRYLIKTRGQQVTLSCSPISGHRSVSWYQQTPGQGLQFLFEYFSETQRNKGNFPGRFSGRQFSNSRSEMNVSTLELGDSALYLCASSLLRARDTQYFGPGTRLTVL.

This clone occurred a few times. V and J are TRBV9 and TRBJ1-1; D is uncertain. Germline CDR1 and CDR2: SGDLS and YYNGEE. V was cut by 0 bases and J by 1 base, with 13 bases left in between. The CDR3 contains 16 residues. Here the CDR3 reads CASSVVAGLPNTEAFF. DNA for the CDR3: TGTGCCAGCAGCGTAGTGGCAGGTCTACCGAACACTGAAGCTTTCTTT.

The rearrangement links TRBV4-2 to TRBJ1-2; D unclear. This CDR3 has 15 amino acids. The V end was cut by 4 bases, the J end by 0 bases, with 12 bases between. CDR1 and CDR2 from the germline V gene are LGHNA and YNFKEQ. This chain's CDR3 is CASSREGGANYGYTF. CDR3 DNA: TGTGCCAGCAGCCGAGAGGGCGGAGCTAACTATGGCTACACCTTC.

Details on this clone: The sample holds other DNA sequences that translate to the same CDR3. This chain uses TRBV5-6 with TRBJ2-7; D is possibly TRBD2 (6 bases). The CDR3 length is 14 residues. CDR1 and CDR2 from the germline V gene are SGHDT and YYEEEE. V lost 0 bases and J 2 bases, leaving 9 bases between the germline ends. CDR3: CASSLGDSTYEQYF. The CDR3, as DNA: TGTGCCAGCAGCTTGGGGGACTCCACCTACGAGCAGTACTTC.

The rearrangement joins TRBV7-9 to TRBJ2-1; D might be TRBD2 (5 bases). Germline V CDR1 and CDR2: SEHNR, FQNEAQ (reference sequence). V was clipped by 5 bases and J by 0 bases, with 14 bases between them. The CDR3 totals 16 residues. The CDR3 region is CASSPRLPSSYNEQFF. The CDR3 DNA is TGTGCCAGCAGCCCGAGACTACCGAGCTCCTACAATGAGCAGTTCTTC.

Only a few counts were recorded for this clone. An end of the junction differs from the germline gene, which may be a read error. The identical CDR3 is also encoded by other nucleotide sequences in the sample. CDR3 sequence reads: CASSSYRNQPQHF. In nucleotides, the CDR3 is TGTGCCAGCAGTTCTTACAGGAATCAGCCCCAACATTTT. This chain uses TRBV28 with TRBJ1-5; perhaps TRBD1 as D (5 bases). The CDR3 has 13 residues. In germline, CDR1 is MDHEN, CDR2 SYDVKM.

This clone has only one observation. The chain carries TRBV10-3 and TRBJ2-5; no definite D call. Germline assignment: CDR1 ENHRY and CDR2 SYGVKD. V was shortened by 6 bases and J by 7 bases, with 12 bases between the two germline ends. The CDR3 is made up of 12 amino acids. The CDR3 DNA reads as TGTGCCATCAGCGCATCCCCAGGGACCCAGTACTTC. Its protein is CAISASPGTQYF.

J is TRBJ2-3 and V is TRBV13, with 13 bases lining up with TRBD2. Trimming took 5 bases from V and 6 from J; bases not matched to a gene: 8. CDR1 PRHDT and CDR2 FYEKMQ come from the germline V gene (reference sequence). CDR3 length: 16 residues. As DNA, the CDR3 is TGTGCCAGCAGCCGAACCGGGACTAGCGGGGTGGATACGCAGTATTTT. Residues: CASSRTGTSGVDTQYF.

This clone was detected only a few times. This rearrangement joins TRBV7-6 to TRBJ2-5, with D perhaps TRBD1 or TRBD2 (5 bases each). The CDR3 spans 15 residues. The V end was cut by 3 bases, the J end by 5 bases, with 16 bases between. Germline values: CDR1 SGHVS, CDR2 FNYEAQ. CDR3 DNA sequence: TGTGCCAGCAGCTTGTATAACGGGGCCGGGGAGACCCAGTACTTC. Residues: CASSLYNGAGETQYF. Together with reference TRBV7-6 and TRBJ2-5, the CDR3 gives the full variable domain: GAGVSQSPRYKVTKRGQDVALRCDPISGHVSLYWYRQALGQGPEFLTYFNYEAQQDKSGLPNDRFSAERPEGSISTLTIQRTEQRDSAMYRCASSLYNGAGETQYFGPGTRLLVL.